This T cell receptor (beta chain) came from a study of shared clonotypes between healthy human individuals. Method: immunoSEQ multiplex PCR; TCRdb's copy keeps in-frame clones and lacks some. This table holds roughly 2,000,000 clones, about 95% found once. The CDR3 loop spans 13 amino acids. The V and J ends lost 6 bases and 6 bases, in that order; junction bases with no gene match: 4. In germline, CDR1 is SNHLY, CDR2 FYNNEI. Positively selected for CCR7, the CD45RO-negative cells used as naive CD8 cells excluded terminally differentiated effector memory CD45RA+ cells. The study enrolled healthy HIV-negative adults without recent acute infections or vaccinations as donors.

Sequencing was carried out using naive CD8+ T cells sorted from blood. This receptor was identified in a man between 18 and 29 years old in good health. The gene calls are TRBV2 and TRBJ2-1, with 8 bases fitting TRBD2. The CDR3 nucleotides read TGTGCCAGCAGGGATACTAGCGGCAATGAGCAGTTCTTC. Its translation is CASRDTSGNEQFF.